These 17 T cell receptor beta chains share one sample of origin, sequenced in a study of OX40 agonist ivuxolimab in advanced cancers. The library was made by the immunoSEQ multiplex PCR assay. The table was pulled from immuneACCESS by TCRdb, which kept in-frame rearrangements only. Such tables lose some clones; where checked, under half of the loss comes from unresolved V genes, and the rest has no known cause. The sample table shows about 90,000 clones, and roughly 91% are seen once. The ten largest clones add up to less than 0.35% of the sample. The material was CD4+ or CD8+ T cells sorted from blood, obtained in a trial of the OX40 agonist ivuxolimab. These receptor sequences come from an adult with an advanced solid tumor such as melanoma, head and neck, liver or kidney cancer.

The rearrangement uses TRBV5-1 and TRBJ2-2; 8 bases are shared with TRBD2. CDR1 is SGHRS, CDR2 YFSETQ, per germline. Unmatched junction bases numbered 10, after V lost 3 bases and J lost 6 bases. This CDR3 comprises 16 residues. The CDR3 nucleotides read TGCGCCAGCAGCTCCGTAGCGGGAAATGGGCCCGGGGAGCTGTTTTTT. Protein product: CASSSVAGNGPGELFF. Supplemented by reference TRBV5-1 and TRBJ2-2, the full variable domain reads KAGVTQTPRYLIKTRGQQVTLSCSPISGHRSVSWYQQTPGQGLQFLFEYFSETQRNKGNFPGRFSGRQFSNSRSEMNVSTLELGDSALYLCASSSVAGNGPGELFFGEGSRLTVL.

The chain recombines TRBV29-1 with TRBJ2-5; D unresolved. Germline CDR1 SQVTM, CDR2 ANQGSEA. The CDR3 runs to 13 residues. Trimming shortened V by 6 bases and J by 1 base, and 12 bases separated the two germline ends. This chain's CDR3 is CSVAPGPQETQYF. The CDR3 coding sequence is TGCAGCGTCGCACCCGGGCCCCAAGAGACCCAGTACTTC.

The chain uses TRBV9 and TRBJ2-3, with D perhaps matching TRBD1 (6 bases). The V gene lost 0 bases and the J gene lost 6 bases, with 14 bases spanning the gap. CDR3 size: 15 residues. Per germline, CDR1 SGDLS and CDR2 YYNGEE. The CDR3 reads CASSVGPGEGDTQYF. The CDR3 coding sequence is TGTGCCAGCAGCGTAGGTCCAGGGGAAGGGGATACGCAGTATTTT.

This chain links TRBV7-9 with TRBJ2-1; a weak D match, TRBD1 (6 bases). Germline V gene sequence: CDR1 SEHNR, CDR2 FQNEAQ (reference sequence). The CDR3 totals 12 residues. Trimming took 5 bases from V and 7 from J, leaving 9 bases between them. DNA of the CDR3: TGTGCCAGCAGCCTAACAGGGAATGAGCAGTTCTTC. Translation gives CASSLTGNEQFF. The whole variable domain, filled in from reference TRBV7-9 and TRBJ2-1, reads DTGVSQNPRHKITKRGQNVTFRCDPISEHNRLYWYRQTLGQGPEFLTYFQNEAQLEKSRLLSDRFSAERPKGSFSTLEIQRTEQGDSAMYLCASSLTGNEQFFGPGTRLTVL.

This sequence joins TRBV18 and TRBJ2-1; perhaps TRBD2 as D (5 bases). The CDR3 is 14 residues long. Germline values: CDR1 KGHSH, CDR2 LQKENI. Trimming pared 6 bases from V and 3 bases from J, leaving 12 bases between. The CDR3 bases are TGTGCCAGCTCGGGTAGGACTGACTACAATGAGCAGTTCTTC. It specifies CASSGRTDYNEQFF.

V and J are TRBV28 and TRBJ2-1, with TRBD2 identical over 13 bases. CDR1 and CDR2 (germline): MDHEN, SYDVKM. V lost 6 bases to trimming and J lost 9 bases; unmatched junction nucleotides: 8. The CDR3 contains 15 residues. This CDR3 reads CASSWTSGSITEQFF. DNA of the CDR3: TGTGCCAGCAGCTGGACTAGCGGGAGCATAACTGAGCAGTTCTTC.

V gene TRBV5-1 combines with J gene TRBJ1-1; 7 bases align to TRBD1. Trimming took 5 bases from V and 2 from J; bases not matched to a gene: 9. This CDR3 comprises 15 residues. Looked up from germline, CDR1 is SGHRS and CDR2 is YFSETQ. In DNA, the CDR3 is TGCGCCAGCAGTAAGGGGGCGCAGAGAAACACTGAAGCTTTCTTT. This sequence encodes CASSKGAQRNTEAFF.

CDR3 region: CAISEKISSGTNGGTDTQYF. For the CDR3, the DNA is TGTGCCATCAGTGAGAAGATCTCTAGCGGGACCAACGGGGGCACAGATACGCAGTATTTT. This rearrangement joins TRBV10-3 to TRBJ2-3, with 9 bases fitting TRBD2. Germline CDR1 and CDR2: ENHRY and SYGVKD. Germline trimming cut 2 bases from V and 1 base from J; bases unmatched to any gene: 16. This CDR3 is built from 20 residues.

The rearrangement joins TRBV27 to TRBJ2-7; D possibly corresponds to TRBD2 (6 bases). The CDR3 is 16 residues long. Germline CDR1 MNHEY, CDR2 SMNVEV (reference sequence). Trimming pared 0 bases from V and 3 bases from J, leaving 15 bases between. CDR3 in DNA: TGTGCCAGCAGTTTATCCTGGGCGGGAAATCGCTACGAGCAGTACTTC. Its protein is CASSLSWAGNRYEQYF.

V gene TRBV7-9 combines with J gene TRBJ2-7; 14 nucleotides match TRBD2. The CDR3 runs 15 residues. Germline values: CDR1 SEHNR, CDR2 FQNEAQ (reference sequence). Germline trimming cut 3 bases from V and 11 bases from J; bases unmatched to any gene: 9. DNA of the CDR3: TGTGCCAGCAGCTTGCTGGGGACTAGCGGGAGAGTTGAGTACTTC. Encoded protein: CASSLLGTSGRVEYF.

The rearrangement links TRBV28 to TRBJ2-1, with a tentative D call TRBD1 (6 bases). CDR3 length equals 14 residues. From germline, CDR1 is MDHEN and CDR2 SYDVKM. The germline V and J ends were trimmed by 5 bases and 5 bases, with 13 bases remaining between them. CDR3 in amino acids: CASSLRGLDNEQFF. The CDR3 region has the DNA TGTGCCAGCAGTCTGAGGGGGTTGGACAATGAGCAGTTCTTC. Full variable domain (outside the CDR3, taken from reference TRBV28 and TRBJ2-1): DVKVTQSSRYLVKRTGEKVFLECVQDMDHENMFWYRQDPGLGLRLIYFSYDVKMKEKGDIPEGYSVSREKKERFSLILESASTNQTSMYLCASSLRGLDNEQFFGPGTRLTVL.

This clone appeared once. The chain employs TRBV19 and TRBJ2-7; 7 bases fit TRBD1. This CDR3 has 14 amino acids. From germline, CDR1 is LNHDA and CDR2 SQIVND (reference sequence). The trim removed 5 bases at V and 2 bases at J, leaving 6 bases unmatched. CDR3 bases: TGTGCCAGTAGTGAGACAGGGAACCCCTACGAGCAGTACTTC. Translating gives CASSETGNPYEQYF. Variable domain in full (rest from reference TRBV19 and TRBJ2-7): DGGITQSPKYLFRKEGQNVTLSCEQNLNHDAMYWYRQDPGQGLRLIYYSQIVNDFQKGDIAEGYSVSREKKESFPLTVTSAQKNPTAFYLCASSETGNPYEQYFGPGTRLTVT.

The genes are TRBV5-6 and TRBJ2-6, with no clear D. Germline V gene lookup returns CDR1 SGHDT and CDR2 YYEEEE. This CDR3 has 15 residues. Between the trimmed V and J ends, which lost 1 base and 1 base, there was a span of 6 bases. The CDR3 protein is CASSLFGSGANVLTF. CDR3 coding DNA: TGTGCCAGCAGCTTGTTCGGATCTGGGGCCAACGTCCTGACTTTC.

The chain has TRBV4-1 and TRBJ2-3; no clear D. There are 15 residues in the CDR3. Germline assignment: CDR1 MGHRA and CDR2 YSYEKL. Deletions cut 1 base from V and 3 bases from J, with 11 bases between. This CDR3 is CASSQAGVRTDTQYF. CDR3 DNA: TGCGCCAGCAGCCAAGCCGGAGTACGAACAGATACGCAGTATTTT.

The V and J genes are TRBV18 and TRBJ2-3; D perhaps matches TRBD1 (6 bases). With 1 base removed from V and 4 bases from J, the gap between germline ends came to 21 bases. The CDR3 runs 18 residues. The germline CDR1 and CDR2 sequences are KGHSH and LQKENI. The CDR3 region has the DNA TGTGCCAGCTCACCACGGTCTGTTCTAGGGGGAAAATCAGATACGCAGTATTTT. Translating it yields CASSPRSVLGGKSDTQYF.

The V gene is TRBV7-9, the J gene TRBJ1-2; perhaps TRBD1 as D (5 bases). The CDR3 is 14 residues long. Trimming pared 5 bases from V and 7 bases from J, leaving 17 bases between. CDR1 and CDR2 (germline): SEHNR, FQNEAQ (reference sequence). This CDR3 reads CASSPPGQGPGYTF. The CDR3 DNA reads as TGTGCCAGCAGCCCCCCCGGACAAGGGCCTGGCTACACCTTC.

V is TRBV4-3 and J is TRBJ2-1; 8 nucleotides line up with TRBD2. CDR1 and CDR2 from the germline V gene are LGHNA and YSLEER. V lost 1 base and J lost 4; bases outside the gene matches: 6. CDR3 size: 16 residues. The CDR3: CASSQVPAGAYNEQFF. CDR3 sequence (DNA): TGCGCCAGCAGCCAAGTCCCAGCGGGGGCGTACAATGAGCAGTTCTTC.